This TCR beta chain was observed in a study of blood T cells in healthy people across ages. Staff drew 9 to 10 milliliters of peripheral blood from each donor. Trimming pared 7 bases from V and 0 bases from J, leaving 12 bases between. The germline V gene encodes CDR1 SGHTA and CDR2 FQGNSA. CDR3 length equals 14 residues. Alongside a J-beta primer mix, a sample-barcoded 5' primer served in a second PCR lasting about 6 to 12 cycles. The template-switch adaptor was a 5' adaptor with 12 random nucleotides. It tagged each cDNA molecule. TCRdb recomputed calls from the 5' RACE reads with MiXCR, one row per CDR3 protein. The sample lists under 1 million distinct CDR3 sequences; under 45% were seen once.

The TCR sequence derives from a man between 60 and 75 years old in good health. This chain links TRBV7-2 with TRBJ1-1; D uncertain. The material sequenced was blood. The CDR3 loop reads CASTSYHMNTEAFF. DNA of the CDR3: TGTGCCAGCACCTCCTACCACATGAACACTGAAGCTTTCTTT.